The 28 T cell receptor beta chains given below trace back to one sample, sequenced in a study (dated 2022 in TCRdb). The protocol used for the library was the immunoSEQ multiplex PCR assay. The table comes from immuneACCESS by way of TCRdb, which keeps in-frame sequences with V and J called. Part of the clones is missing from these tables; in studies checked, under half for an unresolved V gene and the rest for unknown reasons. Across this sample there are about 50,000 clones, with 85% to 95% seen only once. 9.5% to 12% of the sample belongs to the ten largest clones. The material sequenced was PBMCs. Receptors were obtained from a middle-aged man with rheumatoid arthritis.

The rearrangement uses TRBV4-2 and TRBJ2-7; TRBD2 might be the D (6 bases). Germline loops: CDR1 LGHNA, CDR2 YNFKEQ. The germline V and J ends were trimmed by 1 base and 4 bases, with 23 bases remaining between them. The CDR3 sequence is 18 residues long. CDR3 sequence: CASSQGPSDGGGTYEQYF. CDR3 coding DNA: TGTGCCAGCAGCCAAGGTCCTTCCGACGGCGGCGGGACTTACGAGCAGTACTTC.

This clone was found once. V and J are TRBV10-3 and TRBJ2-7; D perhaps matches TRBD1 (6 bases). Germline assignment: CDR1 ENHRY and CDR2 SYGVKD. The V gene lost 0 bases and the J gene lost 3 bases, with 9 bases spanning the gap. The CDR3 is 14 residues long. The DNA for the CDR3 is TGTGCCATCAGTGAGTCCAGGGGAAACTACGAGCAGTACTTC. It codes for CAISESRGNYEQYF.

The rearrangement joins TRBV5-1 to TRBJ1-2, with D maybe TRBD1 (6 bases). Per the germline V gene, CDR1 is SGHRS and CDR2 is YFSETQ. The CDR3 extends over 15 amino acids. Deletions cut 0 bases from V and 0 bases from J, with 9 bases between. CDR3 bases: TGCGCCAGCAGCTTGGAGGACAGAGCTAACTATGGCTACACCTTC. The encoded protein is CASSLEDRANYGYTF.

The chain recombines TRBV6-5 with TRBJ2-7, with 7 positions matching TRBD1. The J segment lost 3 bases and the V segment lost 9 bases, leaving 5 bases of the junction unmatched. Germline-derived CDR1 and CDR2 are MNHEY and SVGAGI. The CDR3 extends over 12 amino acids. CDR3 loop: CARRDSFYEQYF. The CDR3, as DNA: TGTGCCAGGAGGGACAGTTTCTACGAGCAGTACTTC.

The CDR3 is CASSTTGQSTEAFF. The CDR3, as DNA: TGCGCCAGCAGCACGACTGGCCAGAGCACTGAAGCTTTCTTT. V is TRBV5-1 and J is TRBJ1-1; unclear D gene. The CDR3 consists of 14 residues. Germline CDR1 is SGHRS and CDR2 is YFSETQ. Trimming removed 4 bases from V and 4 bases from J, with 14 bases in between.

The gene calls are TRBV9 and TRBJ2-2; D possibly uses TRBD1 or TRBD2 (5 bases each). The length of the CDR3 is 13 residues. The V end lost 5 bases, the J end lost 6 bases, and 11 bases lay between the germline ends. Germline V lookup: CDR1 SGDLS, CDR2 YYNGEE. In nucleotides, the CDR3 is TGTGCCAGCAGGGGACCGCAATCCGGGGAGCTGTTTTTT. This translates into CASRGPQSGELFF.

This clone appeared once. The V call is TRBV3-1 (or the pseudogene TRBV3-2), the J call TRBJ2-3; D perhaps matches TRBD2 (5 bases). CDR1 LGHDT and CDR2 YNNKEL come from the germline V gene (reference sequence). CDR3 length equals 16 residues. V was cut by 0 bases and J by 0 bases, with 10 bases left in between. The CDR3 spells CASSQEISASTDTQYF. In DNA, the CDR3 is TGTGCCAGCAGCCAAGAGATTAGCGCTAGCACAGATACGCAGTATTTT.

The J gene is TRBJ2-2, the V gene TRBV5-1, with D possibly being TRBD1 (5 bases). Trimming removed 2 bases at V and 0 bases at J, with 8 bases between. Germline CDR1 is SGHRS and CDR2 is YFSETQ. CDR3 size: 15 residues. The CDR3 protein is CASSFIGANTGELFF. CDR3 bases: TGCGCCAGCAGCTTTATAGGGGCGAACACCGGGGAGCTGTTTTTT.

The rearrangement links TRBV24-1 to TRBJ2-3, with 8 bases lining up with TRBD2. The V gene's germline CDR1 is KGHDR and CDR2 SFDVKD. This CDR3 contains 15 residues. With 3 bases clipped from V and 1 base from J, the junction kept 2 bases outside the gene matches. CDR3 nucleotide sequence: TGTGCCACCAGTGATCCGACTAGCGGCACAGATACGCAGTATTTT. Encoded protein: CATSDPTSGTDTQYF.

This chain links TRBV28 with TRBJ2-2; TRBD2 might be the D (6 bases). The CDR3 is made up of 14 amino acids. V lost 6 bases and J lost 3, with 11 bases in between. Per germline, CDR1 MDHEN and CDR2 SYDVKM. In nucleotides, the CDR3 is TGTGCCAGCAGGCTAGCGTCTTACACCGGGGAGCTGTTTTTT. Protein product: CASRLASYTGELFF.

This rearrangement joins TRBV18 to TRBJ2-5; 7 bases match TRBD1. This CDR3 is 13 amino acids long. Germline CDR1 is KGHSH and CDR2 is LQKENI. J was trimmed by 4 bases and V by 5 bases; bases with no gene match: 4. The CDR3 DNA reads TGTGCCAGCTCAGTAGACAGGGTAGAGACCCAGTACTTC. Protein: CASSVDRVETQYF.

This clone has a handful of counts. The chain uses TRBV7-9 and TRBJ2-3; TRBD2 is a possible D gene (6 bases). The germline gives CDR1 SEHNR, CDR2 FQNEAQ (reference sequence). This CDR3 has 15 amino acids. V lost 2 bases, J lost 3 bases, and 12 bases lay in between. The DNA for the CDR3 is TGTGCCAGCAGCTTATATACGGGAGCTACAGATACGCAGTATTTT. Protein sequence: CASSLYTGATDTQYF.

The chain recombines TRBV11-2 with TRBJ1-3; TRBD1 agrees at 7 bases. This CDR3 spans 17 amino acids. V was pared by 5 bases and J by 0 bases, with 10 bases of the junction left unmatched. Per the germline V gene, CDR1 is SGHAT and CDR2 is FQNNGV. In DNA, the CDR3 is TGTGCCAGCAGCGCGCCGGGACAGCCTAGCTCTGGAAACACCATATATTTT. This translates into CASSAPGQPSSGNTIYF. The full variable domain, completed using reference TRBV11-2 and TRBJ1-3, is EAGVAQSPRYKIIEKRQSVAFWCNPISGHATLYWYQQILGQGPKLLIQFQNNGVVDDSQLPKDRFSAERLKGVDSTLKIQPAKLEDSAVYLCASSAPGQPSSGNTIYFGEGSWLTVV.

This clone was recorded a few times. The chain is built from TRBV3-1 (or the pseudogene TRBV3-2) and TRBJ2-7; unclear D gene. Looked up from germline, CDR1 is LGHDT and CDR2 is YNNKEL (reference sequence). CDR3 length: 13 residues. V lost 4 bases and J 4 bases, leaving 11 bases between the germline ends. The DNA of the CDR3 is TGTGCCAGCAGCCGCCAAGCCGGATACGAGCAGTACTTC. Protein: CASSRQAGYEQYF.

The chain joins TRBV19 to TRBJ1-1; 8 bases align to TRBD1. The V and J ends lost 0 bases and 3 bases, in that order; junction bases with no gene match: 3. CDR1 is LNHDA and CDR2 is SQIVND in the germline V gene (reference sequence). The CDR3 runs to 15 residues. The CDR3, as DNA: TGTGCCAGTAGTATAGACCAGACAGGGGACACTGAAGCTTTCTTT. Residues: CASSIDQTGDTEAFF.

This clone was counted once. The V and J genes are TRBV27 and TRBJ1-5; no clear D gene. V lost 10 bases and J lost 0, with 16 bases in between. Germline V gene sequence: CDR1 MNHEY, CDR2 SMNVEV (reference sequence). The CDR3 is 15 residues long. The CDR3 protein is CAINPRTLSNQPQHF. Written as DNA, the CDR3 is TGTGCCATCAACCCTCGGACGCTTAGCAATCAGCCCCAGCATTTT.

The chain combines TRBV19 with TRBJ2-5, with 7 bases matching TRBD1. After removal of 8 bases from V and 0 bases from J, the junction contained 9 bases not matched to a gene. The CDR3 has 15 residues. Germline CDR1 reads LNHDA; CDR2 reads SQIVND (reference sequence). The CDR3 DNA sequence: TGTGCCAGTTCTAGACGGACAGGATACCAAGAGACCCAGTACTTC. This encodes CASSRRTGYQETQYF. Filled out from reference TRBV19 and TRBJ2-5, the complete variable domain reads DGGITQSPKYLFRKEGQNVTLSCEQNLNHDAMYWYRQDPGQGLRLIYYSQIVNDFQKGDIAEGYSVSREKKESFPLTVTSAQKNPTAFYLCASSRRTGYQETQYFGPGTRLLVL.

The CDR3 reads CASSQDFGLPNEQFF. DNA of the CDR3: TGCGCCAGCAGCCAAGATTTTGGACTCCCTAATGAGCAGTTCTTC. J is TRBJ2-1 and V is TRBV4-3, with D possibly being TRBD2 (5 bases). From germline, CDR1 is LGHNA and CDR2 YSLEER. The CDR3 is made up of 15 amino acids. The V end lost 0 bases, the J end lost 7 bases, and 13 bases lay between the germline ends.

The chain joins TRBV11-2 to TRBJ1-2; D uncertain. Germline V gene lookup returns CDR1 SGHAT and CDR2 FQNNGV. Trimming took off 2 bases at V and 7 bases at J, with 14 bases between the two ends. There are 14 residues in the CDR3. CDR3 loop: CASSLTRQDSGYTF. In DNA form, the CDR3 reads TGTGCCAGCAGCTTAACCCGGCAGGACTCTGGCTACACCTTC.

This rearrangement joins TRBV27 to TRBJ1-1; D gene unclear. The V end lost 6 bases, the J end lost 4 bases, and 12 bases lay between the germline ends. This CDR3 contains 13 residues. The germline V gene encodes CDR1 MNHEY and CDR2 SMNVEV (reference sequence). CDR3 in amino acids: CASRWTTFTEAFF. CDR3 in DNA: TGTGCCAGCAGGTGGACTACGTTCACTGAAGCTTTCTTT.

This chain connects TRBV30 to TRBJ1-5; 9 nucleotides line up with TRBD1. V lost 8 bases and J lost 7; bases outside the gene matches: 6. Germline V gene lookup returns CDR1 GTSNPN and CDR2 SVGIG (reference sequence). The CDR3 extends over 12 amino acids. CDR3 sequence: CAMDRGGQPQHF. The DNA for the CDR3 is TGTGCCATGGACAGGGGAGGACAGCCCCAGCATTTT.

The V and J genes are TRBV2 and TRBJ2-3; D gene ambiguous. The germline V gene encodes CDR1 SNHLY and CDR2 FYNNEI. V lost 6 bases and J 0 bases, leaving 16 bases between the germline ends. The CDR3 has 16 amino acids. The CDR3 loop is CASRDRWQPSTDTQYF. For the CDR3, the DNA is TGTGCCAGCAGGGACCGGTGGCAGCCTAGCACAGATACGCAGTATTTT.

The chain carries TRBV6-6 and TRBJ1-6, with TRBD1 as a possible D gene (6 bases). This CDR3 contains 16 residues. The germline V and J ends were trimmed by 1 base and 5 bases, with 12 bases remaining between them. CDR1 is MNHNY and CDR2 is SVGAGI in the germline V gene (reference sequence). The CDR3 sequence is CASSYYGGSDNSPLHF. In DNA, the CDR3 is TGTGCCAGCAGTTACTACGGGGGCTCTGATAATTCACCCCTCCACTTT.

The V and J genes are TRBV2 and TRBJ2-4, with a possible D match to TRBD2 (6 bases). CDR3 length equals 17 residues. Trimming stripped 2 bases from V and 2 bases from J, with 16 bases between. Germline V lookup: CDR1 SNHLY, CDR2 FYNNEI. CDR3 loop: CASSEKVTGVTKNIQYF. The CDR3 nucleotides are TGTGCCAGCAGTGAAAAAGTCACGGGGGTGACCAAAAACATTCAGTACTTC.

CDR3 in amino acids: CASSPSGLQETQYF. The CDR3 DNA reads as TGTGCCAGCAGCCCCTCGGGACTCCAAGAGACCCAGTACTTC. The V and J genes are TRBV7-3 and TRBJ2-5, with a weak D call TRBD2 (6 bases). Per germline, CDR1 SGHTA and CDR2 FQGTGA. V dropped 5 bases and J dropped 1 base, with 11 bases sitting between them. CDR3 size: 14 residues.

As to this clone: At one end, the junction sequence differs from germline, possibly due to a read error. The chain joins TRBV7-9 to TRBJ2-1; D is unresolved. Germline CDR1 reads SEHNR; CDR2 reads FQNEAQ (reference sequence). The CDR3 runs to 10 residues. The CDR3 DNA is TGTGCCAGCGGGTACACTGAGCAGTTCTTC. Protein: CASGYTEQFF.

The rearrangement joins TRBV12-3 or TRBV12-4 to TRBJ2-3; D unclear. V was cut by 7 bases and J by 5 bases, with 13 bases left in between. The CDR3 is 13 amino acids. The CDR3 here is CASTRPAIDTQYF. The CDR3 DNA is TGTGCCAGCACGCGCCCTGCGATAGATACGCAGTATTTT.

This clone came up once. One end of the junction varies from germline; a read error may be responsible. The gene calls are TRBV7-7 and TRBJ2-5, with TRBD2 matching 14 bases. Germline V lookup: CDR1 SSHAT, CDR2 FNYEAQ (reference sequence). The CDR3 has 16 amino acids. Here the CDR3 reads CASSPGTSGSQETQYF. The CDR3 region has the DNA TGTGCTAGCAGCCCGGGGACTAGCGGGAGCCAAGAGACCCAGTACTTC.